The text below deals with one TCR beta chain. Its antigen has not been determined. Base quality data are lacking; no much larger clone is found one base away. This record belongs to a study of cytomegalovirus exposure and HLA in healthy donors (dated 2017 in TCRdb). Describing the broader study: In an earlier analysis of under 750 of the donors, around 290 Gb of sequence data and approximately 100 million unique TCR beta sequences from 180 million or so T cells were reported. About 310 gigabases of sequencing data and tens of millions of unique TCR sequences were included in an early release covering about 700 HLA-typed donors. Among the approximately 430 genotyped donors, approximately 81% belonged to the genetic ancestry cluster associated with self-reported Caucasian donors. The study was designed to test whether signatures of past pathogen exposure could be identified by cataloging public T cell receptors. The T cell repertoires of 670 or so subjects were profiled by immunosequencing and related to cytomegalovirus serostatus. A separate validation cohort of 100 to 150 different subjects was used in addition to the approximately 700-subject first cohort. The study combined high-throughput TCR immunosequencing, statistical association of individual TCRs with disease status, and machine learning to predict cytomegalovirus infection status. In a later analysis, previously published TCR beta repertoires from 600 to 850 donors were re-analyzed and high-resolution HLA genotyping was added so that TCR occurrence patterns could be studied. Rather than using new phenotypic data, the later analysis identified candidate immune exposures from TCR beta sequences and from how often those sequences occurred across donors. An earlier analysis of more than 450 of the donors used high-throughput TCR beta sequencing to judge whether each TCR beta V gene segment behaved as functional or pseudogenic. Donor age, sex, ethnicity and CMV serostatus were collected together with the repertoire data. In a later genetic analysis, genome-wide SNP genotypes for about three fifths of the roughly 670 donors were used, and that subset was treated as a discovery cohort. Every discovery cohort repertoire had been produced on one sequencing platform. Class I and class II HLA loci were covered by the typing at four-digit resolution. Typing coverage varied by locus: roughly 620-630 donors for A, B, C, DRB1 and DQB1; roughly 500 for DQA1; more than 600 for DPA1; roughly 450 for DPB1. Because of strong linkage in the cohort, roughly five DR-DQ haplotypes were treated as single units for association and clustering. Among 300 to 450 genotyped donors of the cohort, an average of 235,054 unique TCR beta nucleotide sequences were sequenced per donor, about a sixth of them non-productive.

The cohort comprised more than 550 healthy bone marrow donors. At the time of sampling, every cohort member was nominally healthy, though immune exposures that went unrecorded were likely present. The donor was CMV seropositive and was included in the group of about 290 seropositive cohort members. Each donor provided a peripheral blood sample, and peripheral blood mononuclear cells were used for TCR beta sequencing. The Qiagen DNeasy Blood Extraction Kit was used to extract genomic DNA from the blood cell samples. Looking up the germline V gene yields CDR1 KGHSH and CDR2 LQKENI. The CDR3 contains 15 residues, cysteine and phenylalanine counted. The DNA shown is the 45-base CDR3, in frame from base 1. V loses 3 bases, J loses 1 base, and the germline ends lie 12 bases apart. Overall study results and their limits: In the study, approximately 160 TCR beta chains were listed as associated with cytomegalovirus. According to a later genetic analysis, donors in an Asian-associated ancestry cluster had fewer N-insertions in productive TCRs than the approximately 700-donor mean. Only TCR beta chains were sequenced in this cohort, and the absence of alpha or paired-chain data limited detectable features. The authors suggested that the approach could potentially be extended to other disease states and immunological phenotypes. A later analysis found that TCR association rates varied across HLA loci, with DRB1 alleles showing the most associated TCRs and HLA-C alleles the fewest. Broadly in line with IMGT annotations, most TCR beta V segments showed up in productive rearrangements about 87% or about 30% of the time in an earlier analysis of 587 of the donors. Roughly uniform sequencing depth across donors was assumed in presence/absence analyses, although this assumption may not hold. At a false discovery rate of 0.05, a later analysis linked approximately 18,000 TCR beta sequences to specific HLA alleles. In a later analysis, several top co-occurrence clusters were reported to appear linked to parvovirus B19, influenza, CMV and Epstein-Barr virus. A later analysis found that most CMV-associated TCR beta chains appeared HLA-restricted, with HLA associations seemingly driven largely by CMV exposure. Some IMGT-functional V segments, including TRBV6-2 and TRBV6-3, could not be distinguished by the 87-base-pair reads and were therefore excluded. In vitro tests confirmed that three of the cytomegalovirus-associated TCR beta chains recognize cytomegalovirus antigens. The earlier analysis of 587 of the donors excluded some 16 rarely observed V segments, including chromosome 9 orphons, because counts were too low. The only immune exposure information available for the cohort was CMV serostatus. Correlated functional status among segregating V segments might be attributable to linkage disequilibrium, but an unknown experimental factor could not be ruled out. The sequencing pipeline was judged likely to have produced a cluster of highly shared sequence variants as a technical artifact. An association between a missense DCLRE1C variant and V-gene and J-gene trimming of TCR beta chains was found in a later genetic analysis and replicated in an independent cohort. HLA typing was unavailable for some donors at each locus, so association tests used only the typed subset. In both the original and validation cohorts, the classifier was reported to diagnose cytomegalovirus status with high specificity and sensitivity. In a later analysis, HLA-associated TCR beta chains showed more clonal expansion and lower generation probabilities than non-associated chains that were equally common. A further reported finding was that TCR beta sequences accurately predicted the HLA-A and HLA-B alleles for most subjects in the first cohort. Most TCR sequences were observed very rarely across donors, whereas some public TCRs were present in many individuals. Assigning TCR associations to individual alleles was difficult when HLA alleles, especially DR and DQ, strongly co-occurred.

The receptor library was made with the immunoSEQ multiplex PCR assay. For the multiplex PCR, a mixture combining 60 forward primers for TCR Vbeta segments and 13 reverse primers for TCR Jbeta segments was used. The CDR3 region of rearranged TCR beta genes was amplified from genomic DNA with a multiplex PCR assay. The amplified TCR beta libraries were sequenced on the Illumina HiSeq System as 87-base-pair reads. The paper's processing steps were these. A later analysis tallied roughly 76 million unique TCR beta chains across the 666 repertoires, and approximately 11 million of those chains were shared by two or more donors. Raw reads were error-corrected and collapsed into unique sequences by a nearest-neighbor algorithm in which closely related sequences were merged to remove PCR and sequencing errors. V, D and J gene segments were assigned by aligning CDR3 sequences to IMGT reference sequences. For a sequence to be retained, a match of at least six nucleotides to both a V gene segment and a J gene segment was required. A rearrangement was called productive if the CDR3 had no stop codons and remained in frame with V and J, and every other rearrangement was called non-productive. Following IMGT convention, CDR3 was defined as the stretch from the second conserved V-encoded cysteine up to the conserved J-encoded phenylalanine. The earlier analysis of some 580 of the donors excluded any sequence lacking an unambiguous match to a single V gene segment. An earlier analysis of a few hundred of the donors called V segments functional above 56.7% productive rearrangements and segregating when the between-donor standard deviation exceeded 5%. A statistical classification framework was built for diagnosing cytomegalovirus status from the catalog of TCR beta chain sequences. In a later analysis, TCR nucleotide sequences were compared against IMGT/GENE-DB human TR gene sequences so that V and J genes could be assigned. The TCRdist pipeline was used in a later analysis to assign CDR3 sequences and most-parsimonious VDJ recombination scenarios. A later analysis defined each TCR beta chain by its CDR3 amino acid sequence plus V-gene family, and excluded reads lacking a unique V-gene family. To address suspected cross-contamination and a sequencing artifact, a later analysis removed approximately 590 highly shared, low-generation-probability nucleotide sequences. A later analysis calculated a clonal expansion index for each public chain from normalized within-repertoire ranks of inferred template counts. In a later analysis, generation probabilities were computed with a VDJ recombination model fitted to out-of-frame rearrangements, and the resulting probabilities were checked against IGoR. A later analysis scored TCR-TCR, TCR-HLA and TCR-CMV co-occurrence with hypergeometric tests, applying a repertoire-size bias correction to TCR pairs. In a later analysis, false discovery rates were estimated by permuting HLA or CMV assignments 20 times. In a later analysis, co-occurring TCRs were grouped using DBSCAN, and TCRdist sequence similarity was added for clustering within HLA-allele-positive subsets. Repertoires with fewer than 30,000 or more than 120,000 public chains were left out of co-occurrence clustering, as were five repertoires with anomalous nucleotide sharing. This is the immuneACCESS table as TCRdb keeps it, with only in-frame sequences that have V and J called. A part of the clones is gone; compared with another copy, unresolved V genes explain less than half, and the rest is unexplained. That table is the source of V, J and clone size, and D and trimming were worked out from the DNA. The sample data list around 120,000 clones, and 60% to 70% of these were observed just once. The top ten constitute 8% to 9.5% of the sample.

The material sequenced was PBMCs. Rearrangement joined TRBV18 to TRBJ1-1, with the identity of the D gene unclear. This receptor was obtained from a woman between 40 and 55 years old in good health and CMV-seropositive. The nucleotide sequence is TGTGCCAGCTCACCGGACCGCCGGGGGAACACTGAAGCTTTCTTT. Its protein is CASSPDRRGNTEAFF. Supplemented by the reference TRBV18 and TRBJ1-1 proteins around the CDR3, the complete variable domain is NAGVMQNPRHLVRRRGQEARLRCSPMKGHSHVYWYRQLPEEGLKFMVYLQKENIIDESGMPKERFSAEFPKEGPSILRIQQVVRGDSAAYFCASSPDRRGNTEAFFGQGTRLTVV.